This passage covers 20 T cell receptor beta chains from one sample sequenced in a study of identical twins. TCRdb used MiXCR to reprocess the 5' RACE reads, holding one entry per CDR3 protein. The sample has 1.5 million to 2 million distinct CDR3 sequences; more than 30% are singletons. Sequenced: cord blood. These receptors were obtained from a newborn girl in good health.

In its sample, this clonotype was seen a few times. CDR3 sequence (DNA): TGTGCCAGCAGTCACCGACTAGTTCGAATAAAACACAATGAGCAGTTCTTC. This encodes CASSHRLVRIKHNEQFF. The V call is TRBV27, the J call TRBJ2-1, with D perhaps matching TRBD2 (6 bases). The CDR3 loop spans 17 amino acids. Germline values: CDR1 MNHEY, CDR2 SMNVEV (reference sequence). Trimming left V 5 bases short and J 5 bases short, with 22 bases between.

This clonotype was seen once. The chain couples TRBV7-6 to TRBJ2-5; 8 bases are a match to TRBD1. The CDR3 is 14 residues long. Germline CDR1 is SGHVS and CDR2 is FNYEAQ. V lost 3 bases, J lost 11 bases, and 11 bases stayed unmatched. The CDR3 loop is CASSLGTGVVEQYF. CDR3 nucleotide sequence: TGTGCCAGCAGCTTGGGGACAGGCGTAGTGGAGCAGTACTTC.

As to this clonotype: At one of its ends the junction is not consistent with the germline gene, which may arise from a read error. This chain uses TRBV7-2 with TRBJ2-5; D uncertain. Germline lookup yields CDR1 SGHTA and CDR2 FQGNSA. This CDR3 comprises 15 residues. The CDR3 nucleotides are TGTGCCGGCAGCTTAGACTGGTCCCAAGGGGAGACCCAGTACTTC. Translation gives CAGSLDWSQGETQYF.

The chain carries TRBV27 and TRBJ1-6; D remains ambiguous. The CDR3 consists of 13 residues. The germline V gene encodes CDR1 MNHEY and CDR2 SMNVEV (reference sequence). V was trimmed by 2 bases and J by 10 bases, leaving 9 bases between them. The CDR3: CASSLRSRSPLHF. CDR3 sequence (DNA): TGTGCCAGCAGTTTACGAAGTCGATCACCCCTCCACTTT.

A remark on this clonotype: Likely a read error: the CDR3 ends without its conserved phenylalanine or tryptophan. The V call is TRBV5-1, the J call TRBJ2-3, with 9 bases that match TRBD2. Trimming cost V 0 bases and J 2 bases; bases outside gene matches: 7. This CDR3 contains 17 residues. CDR1 is SGHRS and CDR2 is YFSETQ in the germline V gene. This CDR3 is CASSLGASGEYTDTQYL. The CDR3 region has the DNA TGCGCCAGCAGCTTGGGGGCTAGCGGGGAGTACACAGATACGCAGTATTTA.

The CDR3 loop reads CASSEAAVGNTEAFF. CDR3 DNA sequence: TGCGCCAGCAGTGAGGCGGCTGTGGGAAACACTGAAGCTTTCTTT. The chain joins TRBV10-2 to TRBJ1-1, with D uncertain. CDR1 WSHSY and CDR2 SAAADI come from the germline V gene. The CDR3 length is 15 residues. Deletions cut 2 bases from V and 2 bases from J, with 12 bases between.

Of note for this clonotype: Possible read error: a much larger clone is one base away. The V gene is TRBV20-1, the J gene TRBJ2-5; the D gene is possibly TRBD1 (6 bases). The CDR3 has 13 residues. Germline values: CDR1 DFQATT, CDR2 SNEGSKA (reference sequence). CDR3 nucleotides: TGCGGTGCTAGGTGGGACATTCAAGAGACCCAGTACTTC. Residues: CGARWDIQETQYF.

This chain uses TRBV5-1 with TRBJ2-3; D perhaps matches TRBD2 (6 bases). Trimming stripped 0 bases from V and 11 bases from J, with 16 bases between. The CDR3 consists of 14 residues. Germline CDR1 reads SGHRS; CDR2 reads YFSETQ. Here the CDR3 DNA reads TGCGCCAGCAGCTTGGGTCTAGCGCCCCCGGGGCAGTATTTT. This sequence encodes CASSLGLAPPGQYF.

This clonotype was found many times. V is TRBV29-1 and J is TRBJ2-4; possibly TRBD1 or TRBD2 for D (6 bases each). Germline values: CDR1 SQVTM, CDR2 ANQGSEA. The V end lost 6 bases, the J end lost 0 bases, and 15 bases lay between the germline ends. There are 15 residues in the CDR3. The CDR3: CSVAYGGLAKNIQYF. The CDR3 bases are TGCAGCGTCGCCTACGGGGGCCTAGCCAAAAACATTCAGTACTTC.

The chain uses TRBV7-2 and TRBJ2-3, with unresolved D. Looked up from germline, CDR1 is SGHTA and CDR2 is FQGNSA. V was shortened by 5 bases and J by 10 bases, with 19 bases between the two germline ends. CDR3 length: 14 amino acids. The CDR3 protein is CASSPYPASMAQYF. In nucleotides, the CDR3 is TGTGCCAGCAGCCCCTATCCCGCTAGTATGGCGCAGTATTTT.

The CDR3 DNA sequence: TGTGCCAGCAGGAAACAGTATAATTCACCCCTCCACTTT. This encodes CASRKQYNSPLHF. The gene calls are TRBV6-5 and TRBJ1-6, with D uncertain. Germline CDR1 reads MNHEY; CDR2 reads SVGAGI. The germline V and J ends were trimmed by 6 bases and 4 bases, with 7 bases remaining between them. The CDR3 spans 13 residues.

For this clonotype: With a much larger clone just one base away, this may be a read error. This chain connects TRBV19 to TRBJ2-5; the D is unclear. Germline V gives CDR1 LNHDA, CDR2 SQIVND (reference sequence). This CDR3 contains 11 residues. As DNA, the CDR3 is TGTGCCAGTAGTATAGAAGAGCCCCAGTACTTC. Translating it yields CASSIEEPQYF.

This clonotype was counted between two and nine times. This rearrangement joins TRBV28 to TRBJ1-6, with 7 bases identical to TRBD1. Germline V gives CDR1 MDHEN, CDR2 SYDVKM. V shed 7 bases, J shed 6 bases, and the junction held 12 bases outside the gene matches. The CDR3 is 16 amino acids. The CDR3: CASTSRTGPLNSPLHF. The DNA of the CDR3 is TGTGCCAGCACCTCTAGGACAGGTCCCCTTAATTCACCCCTCCACTTT.

The sample holds many counts of this clonotype. The chain uses TRBV4-2 and TRBJ1-2; D call uncertain. V lost 1 base, J lost 4 bases, and 10 bases lay in between. The CDR3 has 14 amino acids. Germline V gene sequence: CDR1 LGHNA, CDR2 YNFKEQ. CDR3 nucleotides: TGTGCCAGCAGCCAAGGGCCAGTGGGCTATGGCTACACCTTC. This gives the protein CASSQGPVGYGYTF.

The chain links TRBV3-1 to TRBJ2-3; 13 bases agree with TRBD2. Germline CDR1 reads LGHDT; CDR2 reads YNNKEL (reference sequence). This CDR3 comprises 17 residues. The junction had 7 bases not matched to a gene; V was cut back by 5 bases and J by 2 bases. CDR3 coding DNA: TGTGCCAGCAGCTGGACTAGCGGGGGCCTACTCACAGATACGCAGTATTTT. It codes for CASSWTSGGLLTDTQYF.

Only a few counts were recorded for this clonotype. The V and J genes are TRBV9 and TRBJ2-7; 11 bases map to TRBD2. Germline lookup yields CDR1 SGDLS and CDR2 YYNGEE. The CDR3 consists of 13 residues. Trimming removed 0 bases from V and 7 bases from J; junction bases left unmatched: 0. Here the CDR3 reads CASSVASGREQYF. CDR3 nucleotides: TGTGCCAGCAGCGTAGCTAGCGGGAGGGAGCAGTACTTC.

This clonotype was counted between two and nine times. The chain uses TRBV12-3 or TRBV12-4 and TRBJ2-1; D is perhaps TRBD2 (6 bases). Trimming stripped 4 bases from V and 6 bases from J, with 19 bases between. There are 16 residues in the CDR3. This CDR3 reads CASSYLGGWPSNEQFF. The CDR3 DNA sequence: TGTGCCAGCAGTTACCTTGGGGGGTGGCCGAGCAATGAGCAGTTCTTC.

The J gene is TRBJ2-3, the V gene TRBV20-1, with 7 bases lining up with TRBD2. The CDR3 has 19 amino acids. The ends lost 2 bases at V and 0 bases at J; junction bases unmatched: 17. CDR1 and CDR2 (germline): DFQATT, SNEGSKA (reference sequence). In DNA, the CDR3 is TGCAGTGCTAGATACGGGAGGCCGAGGGTTGGGACTAGCACAGATACGCAGTATTTT. Translated, it gives CSARYGRPRVGTSTDTQYF.

This clonotype was seen only a few times. The rearrangement links TRBV29-1 to TRBJ2-1; the D is unclear. The CDR3 runs to 14 residues. Germline-derived CDR1 and CDR2 are SQVTM and ANQGSEA. Trimming stripped 4 bases from V and 0 bases from J, with 10 bases between. DNA for the CDR3: TGCAGCGTTGTTTCTGCGAGCTCCTACAATGAGCAGTTCTTC. It encodes CSVVSASSYNEQFF.

The chain is built from TRBV6-2 or TRBV6-3 and TRBJ2-5; 12 bases map to TRBD2. Germline values: CDR1 MNHEY, CDR2 SVGEGT. Trimming removed 6 bases from V and 4 bases from J; junction bases left unmatched: 12. This CDR3 has 17 residues. This CDR3 is CASRNHLAGGPRETQYF. In nucleotides, the CDR3 is TGTGCCAGCAGAAACCATCTAGCGGGGGGGCCGAGAGAGACCCAGTACTTC.